Listed below are T cell receptor beta chains from one sample, sequenced in a study of T cell changes during pregnancy in multiple sclerosis. Sequencing used immunoSEQ multiplex PCR; TCRdb keeps in-frame clones, though not all of them. The sample yields approximately 96,000 clones, 92% seen once. The source material was peripheral blood, sampled after pregnancy. The receptors here all came from a female donor in good health, enrolled as a control in a pregnancy study. Each CDR3 is given with its conserved first and last residue. The D gene is left open where the match is weak. Clone size is given for some rows only: seen once, a few or many times, or a class if the clone is expanded.

j_call v_call clone_size d_call cdr3_nt cdr3_aa
TRBJ2-6 TRBV21-1 NA NA TGTGCCAGCAGCAAAGGGCACTCTGGGGCCAACGTCCTGACTTTC CASSKGHSGANVLTF
TRBJ2-7 TRBV27 NA TRBD2 TGTGCCACCTCGACGAGGACTAGCGGGAGCTACGAGCAGTACTTC CATSTRTSGSYEQYF
TRBJ1-1 TRBV14 NA NA TGTGCCAGCAGCCTATTCCAGTGGGAGGTGAACACTGAAGCTTTCTTT CASSLFQWEVNTEAFF
TRBJ1-1 TRBV28 NA NA TGTGCCAGCAGTCCTCTAGGTCGAGCTTTCTTT CASSPLGRAFF
TRBJ1-4 TRBV29-1 NA TRBD1 TGCAGCGCCCAGGGGGCTGGGGGTCTGGGTAATGAAAAACTGTTTTTT CSAQGAGGLGNEKLFF
TRBJ2-1 TRBV7-8 NA TRBD1 TGTGCCAGCAGCTCCGGACAGGGGTCCCACAATGAGCAGTTCTTC CASSSGQGSHNEQFF
TRBJ1-2 TRBV30 NA NA TGTGCCTGGAGTGTACAGGGCCTGGATTGGGGCTACACCTTC CAWSVQGLDWGYTF
TRBJ2-7 TRBV19 NA TRBD1 TGTGCCAGTAGTCTTTGGGACAGGGGAAGCCACGAGCAGTACTTC CASSLWDRGSHEQYF
TRBJ2-3 TRBV6-6 NA TRBD1 TGTGCCAGCAGTTATCGACAGGGCTCAGATACGCAGTATTTT CASSYRQGSDTQYF
TRBJ1-3 TRBV9 NA NA TGTGCCAGCAGCGAGTCGGCTGGAAACACCATATATTTT CASSESAGNTIYF
TRBJ2-7 TRBV7-2 NA NA TGTGCCAGCAGCCAGGGACACTACGAGCAGTACTTC CASSQGHYEQYF
TRBJ2-2 TRBV10-1 NA TRBD1 TGCGCCAGGGAGGACAGGGGGCGGACCGGGGAGCTGTTTTTT CAREDRGRTGELFF
TRBJ1-2 TRBV2 NA TRBD1 TGTGCCAGCAGTGTAGGGGACAGGGGCAACTATGGCTACACCTTC CASSVGDRGNYGYTF
TRBJ2-7 TRBV5-6 once TRBD1 TGTGCCAGCAGCCGACAGGGCTCCTACGAGCAGTACTTC CASSRQGSYEQYF
TRBJ2-4 TRBV7-2 NA TRBD1 TGTGCCAGCAGCCATAGGGACAGACTTTTAGCCAAAAACATTCAGTACTTC CASSHRDRLLAKNIQYF
TRBJ2-7 TRBV30 NA NA TGTGCCTGGAGTGGGAGGGGAGCAGACGAGCAGTACTTC CAWSGRGADEQYF
TRBJ1-1 TRBV5-5 NA NA TGTGCCAGCAGCCGCAAGGGGGTAACGGACACTGAAGCTTTCTTT CASSRKGVTDTEAFF
TRBJ2-7 TRBV5-6 NA NA TGTGCCAGCAGCTTGGTCGAGGAACCCTACGAGCAGTACTTC CASSLVEEPYEQYF
TRBJ2-5 TRBV15 NA NA TGTGCCACCAGCAGGGGGGCTGACAGTCTCTACCAAGAGACCCAGTACTTC CATSRGADSLYQETQYF
TRBJ1-2 TRBV19 once TRBD1 TGTGCCAGTAGTGTACAAATAACAGGGGTCCGACATGGCTACACCTTC CASSVQITGVRHGYTF
TRBJ1-5 TRBV7-2 once NA TGTGCCAGCAGCTTAGGGACAGGCAATCAGCCCCAGCATTTT CASSLGTGNQPQHF
TRBJ2-1 TRBV5-1 NA TRBD2 TGCGCCAGCAGCTCCGGACTAGCGGACCCAAATGAGCAGTTCTTC CASSSGLADPNEQFF
TRBJ1-1 TRBV30 NA NA TGTGCCTGGAGGTCCCCACCGGGGAACACTGAAGCTTTCTTT CAWRSPPGNTEAFF
TRBJ2-2 TRBV4-1 once TRBD2 TGCGCCAGCAGCCAAGAGCCTAGCGGGGACACCGGGGAGCTGTTTTTT CASSQEPSGDTGELFF
TRBJ2-1 TRBV7-2 NA TRBD2 TGTGCCAGCAGCTTAGATAGCGGGGGGGCCCCCGATGAGCAGTTCTTC CASSLDSGGAPDEQFF
TRBJ2-3 TRBV19 NA TRBD2 TGTGCCAGTAGTATAGACCTAGCGGGAGAAAGCACAGATACGCAGTATTTT CASSIDLAGESTDTQYF
TRBJ2-7 TRBV4-2 NA TRBD2 TGTGCCAGCAGCCAAATAGCGGGACCCAGCTACGAGCAGTACTTC CASSQIAGPSYEQYF
TRBJ1-2 TRBV19 NA NA TGTGCCAGTATCCCGGACGGGGGGTTCGCGCAGGACTATGGCTACACCTTC CASIPDGGFAQDYGYTF